This entry lists 29 T cell receptor beta chains sequenced from one sample in a study of T cell responses to AZD1222 COVID-19 vaccine. Libraries were prepared by immunoSEQ multiplex PCR; TCRdb keeps only in-frame clonotypes and omits some of them. The sample has approximately 100,000 clones, nearly 90% seen once. This specimen was peripheral blood, taken on day 0 of MenACWY control vaccination. The origin of the receptors is an adult in good health.

J is TRBJ1-6 and V is TRBV28; 11 bases match TRBD1. CDR3 length equals 15 residues. Germline trimming cut 6 bases from V and 6 bases from J; bases unmatched to any gene: 4. The germline V gene has CDR1 MDHEN and CDR2 SYDVKM. The CDR3 reads CASRGQGESNSPLHF. The CDR3 bases are TGTGCCAGCAGGGGACAGGGGGAAAGTAATTCACCCCTCCACTTT.

This chain joins TRBV19 and TRBJ2-3; TRBD1 is a possible D gene (5 bases). Germline V gives CDR1 LNHDA, CDR2 SQIVND (reference sequence). The CDR3 spans 15 residues. The V end was cut by 5 bases, the J end by 6 bases, with 18 bases between. The CDR3 DNA reads TGTGCCAGTAGTCCCTCAGGGTCCCTACAGGATACGCAGTATTTT. Its translation is CASSPSGSLQDTQYF.

The CDR3 here is CASNPQGPYNSPLHF. CDR3 nucleotides: TGTGCCAGCAACCCACAGGGGCCTTATAATTCACCCCTCCACTTT. This chain connects TRBV6-5 to TRBJ1-6; 7 nucleotides line up with TRBD1. The CDR3 is 15 amino acids. Germline CDR1 MNHEY, CDR2 SVGAGI. Losses at the gene ends were 7 bases for V and 4 bases for J; bases not matched to a gene: 7.

This chain uses TRBV7-8 with TRBJ2-1; weak D call: TRBD2 (6 bases). Between the trimmed V and J ends, which lost 4 bases and 7 bases, there was a span of 17 bases. The CDR3 spans 15 residues. CDR1 and CDR2 from the germline V gene are SGHVS and FQNEAQ. CDR3 sequence: CASSSLRGRGNEQFF. The CDR3 bases are TGTGCCAGCAGCTCCCTCCGGGGCCGGGGGAATGAGCAGTTCTTC.

V gene TRBV3-1 (or the pseudogene TRBV3-2) combines with J gene TRBJ1-1, with D uncertain. Germline CDR1 LGHDT, CDR2 YNNKEL (reference sequence). Trimming stripped 4 bases from V and 0 bases from J, with 15 bases between. The CDR3 length is 16 residues. The CDR3 DNA sequence: TGTGCCAGCAGCCCCCTCCGTCCCCCTATGAACACTGAAGCTTTCTTT. This encodes CASSPLRPPMNTEAFF.

V usage is TRBV6-6 and J usage is TRBJ2-3, with 7 bases matching TRBD1. Germline V gene sequence: CDR1 MNHNY, CDR2 SVGAGI (reference sequence). The CDR3 spans 15 residues. The junction had 6 bases not matched to a gene; V was cut back by 5 bases and J by 1 base. The DNA for the CDR3 is TGTGCCAGCAGTATCCTGGGACAGCGCACAGATACGCAGTATTTT. Its protein is CASSILGQRTDTQYF.

The chain combines TRBV24-1 with TRBJ1-1; TRBD1 is a possible D gene (6 bases). V lost 9 bases and J 1 base, leaving 14 bases between the germline ends. The germline gives CDR1 KGHDR, CDR2 SFDVKD. The CDR3 is 14 residues long. In nucleotides, the CDR3 is TGTGCCACCGTAAGGGGACAAGAGAACACTGAAGCTTTCTTT. As protein: CATVRGQENTEAFF.

The CDR3 sequence: CASSTSGGKETQYF. The CDR3 DNA is TGTGCCAGTAGTACCTCAGGGGGGAAAGAGACCCAGTACTTC. This rearrangement joins TRBV19 to TRBJ2-5; TRBD1 is a possible D gene (7 bases). The CDR3 covers 14 residues. Germline assignment: CDR1 LNHDA and CDR2 SQIVND (reference sequence). V was pared by 4 bases and J by 3 bases, with 12 bases between.

The chain has TRBV6-6 and TRBJ2-3, with TRBD2 matching over 10 bases. CDR3 length: 14 amino acids. J lost 5 bases, V lost 7 bases, and 6 bases had no gene match. Per germline, CDR1 MNHNY and CDR2 SVGAGI (reference sequence). In nucleotides, the CDR3 is TGTGCCAGCACCCTACTAGCGGGGCTAGATACGCAGTATTTT. It yields the protein CASTLLAGLDTQYF.

The gene calls are TRBV30 and TRBJ1-5, with 7 bases identical to TRBD1. CDR3 length: 13 amino acids. J gave up 4 bases and V 5 bases, and 5 bases lay outside the gene matches. Looked up from germline, CDR1 is GTSNPN and CDR2 is SVGIG (reference sequence). The CDR3 sequence is CAWAADRNQPQHF. The CDR3 nucleotides are TGTGCCTGGGCAGCGGACAGGAATCAGCCCCAGCATTTT.

V is TRBV13 and J is TRBJ1-1, with D maybe TRBD1 (6 bases). The ends were cut back, 8 bases at V and 4 bases at J, with 11 bases in the middle. Germline V gene lookup returns CDR1 PRHDT and CDR2 FYEKMQ (reference sequence). The CDR3 contains 12 residues. CDR3 in amino acids: CASGLQGTEAFF. The CDR3 nucleotides read TGTGCCAGCGGACTACAGGGCACTGAAGCTTTCTTT.

The gene calls are TRBV7-2 and TRBJ1-2; TRBD1 agrees at 9 bases. CDR3 length: 16 residues. Per germline, CDR1 SGHTA and CDR2 FQGNSA. V lost 0 bases, J lost 3 bases, and 5 bases stayed unmatched. This CDR3 is CASSLAADRGYYGYTF. In DNA form, the CDR3 reads TGTGCCAGCAGCTTAGCGGCGGACAGGGGCTACTATGGCTACACCTTC. The variable domain in full, completed from reference TRBV7-2 and TRBJ1-2, reads GAGVSQSPSNKVTEKGKDVELRCDPISGHTALYWYRQSLGQGLEFLIYFQGNSAPDKSGLPSDRFSAERTGGSVSTLTIQRTQQEDSAVYLCASSLAADRGYYGYTFGSGTRLTVV.

V usage is TRBV11-3 and J usage is TRBJ1-2, with TRBD1 matching 8 bases. The CDR3 covers 15 residues. The V segment lost 1 base and the J segment 3 bases; nucleotides outside the gene matches: 4. Germline V gives CDR1 SGHNT, CDR2 YENEEA. Here the CDR3 reads CASSLADRADYGYTF. The CDR3 DNA is TGTGCCAGCAGCTTAGCGGACAGGGCCGACTATGGCTACACCTTC.

This clone was counted only a few times. The chain employs TRBV28 and TRBJ1-4, with D uncertain. The CDR3 has 12 amino acids. Germline V gene data show CDR1 as MDHEN and CDR2 as SYDVKM. Trimming left V 3 bases short and J 4 bases short, with 3 bases between. The CDR3 sequence is CASSLNNEKLFF. CDR3 coding DNA: TGTGCCAGCAGTTTGAATAATGAAAAACTGTTTTTT.

This clone turned up a few times. The J gene is TRBJ2-7, the V gene TRBV28, with D possibly being TRBD1 or TRBD2 (5 bases each). Deletions cut 1 base from V and 9 bases from J, with 13 bases between. The CDR3 consists of 13 residues. Germline V gives CDR1 MDHEN, CDR2 SYDVKM. The CDR3 region is CASSLYRSGRQYF. Written as DNA, the CDR3 is TGTGCCAGCAGTTTATACAGGAGCGGTAGGCAGTACTTC.

The V gene is TRBV18, the J gene TRBJ1-6; possible D gene TRBD1, 6 bases. V shed 5 bases and J shed 8 bases, with 10 bases lying between them. This CDR3 is 13 amino acids long. Looked up from germline, CDR1 is KGHSH and CDR2 is LQKENI. DNA of the CDR3: TGTGCCAGCTCAGCAGGGGCGGATTCACCCCTCCACTTT. It specifies CASSAGADSPLHF.

The chain has TRBV11-3 and TRBJ1-1; D is unclear. The CDR3 totals 14 residues. Germline V gene sequence: CDR1 SGHNT, CDR2 YENEEA. The germline V and J ends were trimmed by 5 bases and 1 base, with 11 bases remaining between them. Here the CDR3 reads CASSLDSRNTEAFF. The CDR3, as DNA: TGTGCCAGCAGCCTGGACTCACGGAACACTGAAGCTTTCTTT.

The chain combines TRBV27 with TRBJ2-1; 12 bases agree with TRBD2. The CDR3 sequence is 15 residues long. Trimming at V came to 6 bases and at J to 7 bases, leaving 7 bases not matched to a gene. Germline CDR1 is MNHEY and CDR2 is SMNVEV (reference sequence). As DNA, the CDR3 is TGTGCCAGCAGCCCGACTAGCGGGGGAGGTAATGAGCAGTTCTTC. This translates into CASSPTSGGGNEQFF.

The chain employs TRBV6-5 and TRBJ2-7; 9 bases are a match to TRBD1. V shed 5 bases, J shed 5 bases, and the junction held 10 bases outside the gene matches. The germline V gene has CDR1 MNHEY and CDR2 SVGAGI. The CDR3 loop spans 15 amino acids. CDR3 sequence (DNA): TGTGCCAGCAGTCCCATATGGGACAGGGCCCACGAGCAGTACTTC. Translated, it gives CASSPIWDRAHEQYF.

The chain couples TRBV7-8 to TRBJ1-2; D is uncertain. The V end lost 2 bases, the J end lost 8 bases, and 12 bases lay between the germline ends. This CDR3 has 13 residues. The germline V gene encodes CDR1 SGHVS and CDR2 FQNEAQ. The CDR3, as DNA: TGTGCCAGCAGCTTAACTGGGATAAACGGCTACACCTTC. This codes for CASSLTGINGYTF.

For the CDR3, the DNA is TGTGCCAGCACCACTGGGACAGGCCCCAATCAGCCCCAGCATTTT. Translating gives CASTTGTGPNQPQHF. The rearrangement uses TRBV28 and TRBJ1-5; 8 bases agree with TRBD1. This CDR3 is built from 15 residues. From germline, CDR1 is MDHEN and CDR2 SYDVKM. The J segment lost 3 bases and the V segment lost 7 bases, leaving 8 bases of the junction unmatched.

The chain links TRBV10-2 to TRBJ2-2, with TRBD1 identical over 7 bases. The CDR3 runs 16 residues. V gave up 6 bases and J gave up 7 bases; unmatched junction bases: 14. Germline values: CDR1 WSHSY, CDR2 SAAADI. CDR3 region: CASSPTKGGSGGELFF. The CDR3 DNA sequence: TGCGCCAGCAGCCCAACCAAAGGGGGCTCGGGCGGGGAGCTGTTTTTT.

The chain couples TRBV27 to TRBJ2-2; TRBD2 matches at 7 bases. Germline V lookup: CDR1 MNHEY, CDR2 SMNVEV (reference sequence). The junction had 7 bases not matched to a gene; V was cut back by 2 bases and J by 1 base. The CDR3 length is 17 residues. CDR3 coding DNA: TGTGCCAGCAGTTTACGAGCCCTAGCGGAGAACACCGGGGAGCTGTTTTTT. Protein: CASSLRALAENTGELFF.

V usage is TRBV7-8 and J usage is TRBJ2-2; either TRBD1 or TRBD2 may fit D (6 bases each). CDR1 and CDR2 (germline): SGHVS, FQNEAQ. V was cut by 5 bases and J by 0 bases, with 13 bases left in between. CDR3 size: 16 residues. The CDR3 coding sequence is TGTGCCAGCAGCCGAGAGGGGGGACCGAACACCGGGGAGCTGTTTTTT. Amino acid sequence: CASSREGGPNTGELFF.

V gene TRBV4-3 combines with J gene TRBJ2-1, with 9 bases matching TRBD2. CDR1 and CDR2 (germline): LGHNA, YSLEER. The CDR3 sequence is 15 residues long. V lost 5 bases to trimming and J lost 5 bases; unmatched junction nucleotides: 7. CDR3 protein: CASSDIAGANNEQFF. CDR3 DNA: TGCGCCAGCAGCGACATAGCGGGGGCGAACAATGAGCAGTTCTTC.

With respect to this clone: This sample includes further DNA sequences coding for the same CDR3. The J gene is TRBJ2-2, the V gene TRBV7-2, with D tentatively TRBD1 (6 bases). The germline gives CDR1 SGHTA, CDR2 FQGNSA. The CDR3 runs to 14 residues. V lost 5 bases and J lost 3, with 10 bases in between. The DNA of the CDR3 is TGTGCCAGCAGCCTATCAGGGGACACCGGGGAGCTGTTTTTT. Residues: CASSLSGDTGELFF.

The sample holds one count of this clone. V usage is TRBV18 and J usage is TRBJ1-1; no definite D call. The germline V gene encodes CDR1 KGHSH and CDR2 LQKENI. The CDR3 has 15 amino acids. Trimming took off 0 bases at V and 2 bases at J, with 10 bases between the two ends. The CDR3 reads CASSPPGQPNTEAFF. Written as DNA, the CDR3 is TGTGCCAGCTCACCACCAGGGCAGCCTAACACTGAAGCTTTCTTT.

This clone was picked up one time. The genes are TRBV2 and TRBJ2-1; 8 nucleotides agree with TRBD2. The CDR3 covers 14 residues. The trim removed 4 bases at V and 9 bases at J, leaving 8 bases unmatched. Germline V gives CDR1 SNHLY, CDR2 FYNNEI. The CDR3 coding sequence is TGTGCCAGCAGTGGTGGGGGACTAGTCGGTGAGCAGTTCTTC. It codes for CASSGGGLVGEQFF.

This chain connects TRBV30 to TRBJ1-5; 7 nucleotides align to TRBD1. Trimming cost V 2 bases and J 4 bases; bases outside gene matches: 2. CDR1 is GTSNPN, CDR2 SVGIG, per germline (reference sequence). This CDR3 is 13 amino acids long. CDR3 protein: CAWSMGQNQPQHF. CDR3 coding DNA: TGTGCCTGGAGTATGGGACAGAATCAGCCCCAGCATTTT.